The clone carrying this T cell receptor (beta chain) appeared a few times. Its antigen is not identified. CDR1 and CDR2 from the germline V gene are SGHVS and FNYEAQ. Trimming pared 2 bases from V and 1 base from J, leaving 11 bases between. This CDR3 region has 15 residues. This entry is derived from a study of T cells in Graves' hyperthyroidism and ophthalmopathy. General observations from the study: From stable hyperthyroidism, ophthalmopathy was separated by a 13 V-J model.

RNA transcripts were the template for amplifying TCR beta CDR3 regions. HTBI primers were the set used in a first-round RT-PCR of the TCR CDR3. MiXCR was run by TCRdb on the multiplex PCR reads, yielding one entry per CDR3 protein. The table shows 500,000 to 650,000 distinct CDR3 sequences, with 40% to 55% occurring only once. Patients having uncontrolled infection, another autoimmune disease, pregnancy or lactation were not included. Source material: peripheral blood or thyroid tissue (not recorded which). This chain uses TRBV7-6 with TRBJ2-5, with D possibly matching TRBD2 (5 bases). The receptor's source is an adult woman with Graves' disease, either hyperthyroidism or ophthalmopathy (not recorded which). This CDR3 is CASSLIGSVQETQYF. DNA of the CDR3: TGTGCCAGCAGCTTAATAGGTAGCGTCCAAGAGACCCAGTACTTC. The full variable domain, with the rest looked up from reference TRBV7-6 and TRBJ2-5, is GAGVSQSPRYKVTKRGQDVALRCDPISGHVSLYWYRQALGQGPEFLTYFNYEAQQDKSGLPNDRFSAERPEGSISTLTIQRTEQRDSAMYRCASSLIGSVQETQYFGPGTRLLVL.